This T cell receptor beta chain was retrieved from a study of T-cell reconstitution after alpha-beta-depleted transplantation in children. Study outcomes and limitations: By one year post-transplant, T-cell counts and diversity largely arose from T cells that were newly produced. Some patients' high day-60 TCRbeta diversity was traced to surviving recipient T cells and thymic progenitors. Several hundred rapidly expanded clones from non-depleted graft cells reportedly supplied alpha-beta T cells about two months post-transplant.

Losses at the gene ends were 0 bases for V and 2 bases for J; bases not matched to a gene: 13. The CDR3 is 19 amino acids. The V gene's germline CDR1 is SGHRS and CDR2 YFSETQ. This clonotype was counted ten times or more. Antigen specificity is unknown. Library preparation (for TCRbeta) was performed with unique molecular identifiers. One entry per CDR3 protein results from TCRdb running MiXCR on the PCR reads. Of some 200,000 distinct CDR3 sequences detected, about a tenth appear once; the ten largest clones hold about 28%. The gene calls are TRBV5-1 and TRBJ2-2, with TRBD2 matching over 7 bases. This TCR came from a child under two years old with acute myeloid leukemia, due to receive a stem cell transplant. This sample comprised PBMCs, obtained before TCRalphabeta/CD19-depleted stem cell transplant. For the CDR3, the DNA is TGCGCCAGCAGCTTGGAGGGTGCTGGCGGGAGCGGTAACACCGGGGAGCTGTTTTTT. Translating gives CASSLEGAGGSGNTGELFF.